The rows below give T cell receptor beta chains drawn from one sample of a study of cytomegalovirus exposure and HLA in healthy donors. Assay: immunoSEQ multiplex PCR; the TCRdb copy retains only in-frame clones and omits some. The sample holds approximately 200,000 clones, roughly four fifths seen once. Sequenced sample: PBMCs. These receptors originate from a woman between 18 and 30 years old in good health and CMV-seropositive. The CDR3 runs from the conserved cysteine through the conserved F or W. D genes are given only for firm matches. Not every row has a clone size; where given, it reads once, few, many or a size class.

TRBV5-1	TRBD2	TRBJ2-3	-	17	TGCGCCAGCAGCTTGGGTGGGGGGGGGATCAGCACAGATACGCAGTATTTT	CASSLGGGGISTDTQYF
TRBV29-1	TRBD2	TRBJ2-1	-	14	TGCAGCTTCGCCGGGACTAGTATCTACAATGAGCAGTTCTTC	CSFAGTSIYNEQFF
TRBV9	-	TRBJ2-3	-	15	TGTGCCAGCAGCGAAGGTCAGGCCTACACAGATACGCAGTATTTT	CASSEGQAYTDTQYF
TRBV4-2	-	TRBJ2-1	-	14	TGTGCCAGCAGCCAAGAGGGCAGTAACAATGAGCAGTTCTTC	CASSQEGSNNEQFF
TRBV5-6	-	TRBJ2-7	few	12	TGTGCCAGCAGCTTAGCAACCTACGAGCAGTACTTC	CASSLATYEQYF
TRBV5-4	TRBD1	TRBJ2-3	-	15	TGTGCCAGCAGCCCGGGACAGGGGGCGACAGATACGCAGTATTTT	CASSPGQGATDTQYF
TRBV29-1	-	TRBJ2-3	-	15	TGCAGCGTTGAAGGAACCGGACTTATCACAGATACGCAGTATTTT	CSVEGTGLITDTQYF
TRBV7-8	TRBD1	TRBJ2-1	-	15	TGTGCCAGCAGACCCGACAGGGTTGGTTCCTATGAGCAGTTCTTC	CASRPDRVGSYEQFF
TRBV10-3	TRBD2	TRBJ2-3	-	16	TGTGCCATCAGGCTAGCGGGGGGGCCGCGCACAGATACGCAGTATTTT	CAIRLAGGPRTDTQYF
TRBV11-2	TRBD1	TRBJ1-4	-	16	TGTGCCAGCAGCTTAGAATCCGGGACAGGTCCCGAAAAACTGTTTTTT	CASSLESGTGPEKLFF
TRBV27	TRBD2	TRBJ2-7	-	15	TGTGCCAGCAGTTACTTAGCGGGGGGGCAGTACGAGCAGTACTTC	CASSYLAGGQYEQYF
TRBV30	TRBD2	TRBJ2-1	-	17	TGTGCCTGGGGGACTAGCGGGGGGGGATCTACCTACAATGAGCAGTTCTTC	CAWGTSGGGSTYNEQFF
TRBV19	TRBD1	TRBJ1-1	-	13	TGTGCCAGTAGTTGGACAGGGGTCACTGAAGCTTTCTTT	CASSWTGVTEAFF
TRBV6-6	-	TRBJ1-5	-	14	TGTGCCAGCAGTTACGGGCAGGCCAATCAGCCCCAGCATTTT	CASSYGQANQPQHF
TRBV4-2	TRBD2	TRBJ2-1	-	16	TGTGCCAGCAGCCTAACCACTAGCGGGGGGGGCGGGGGGAAGTTCTTC	CASSLTTSGGGGGKFF
TRBV7-2	TRBD1	TRBJ1-2	-	15	TGTGCCAGCAGCTTACAGGGGGCGCTTCCCTATGGCTACACCTTC	CASSLQGALPYGYTF
TRBV14	-	TRBJ1-1	once	16	TGTGCCAGCAGCCAAGTTTCCGTGAGGGTGAACACTGAAGCTTTCTTT	CASSQVSVRVNTEAFF
TRBV4-1	TRBD1	TRBJ2-3	-	15	TGCGCCAGCAGCCTAGGACAGGGGTTGGCAGATACGCAGTATTTT	CASSLGQGLADTQYF
TRBV5-1	TRBD2	TRBJ2-5	few	15	TGCGCCAGCAGCCCAAGCGGGGGGCAACAAGAGACCCAGTACTTC	CASSPSGGQQETQYF
TRBV7-6	TRBD1	TRBJ1-2	-	14	TGTGCCAGCAGCTTAGACCGGACAGGATATGGCTACACCTTC	CASSLDRTGYGYTF
TRBV29-1	-	TRBJ1-2	-	17	TGCAGCGTTGAAGATCCCTCGACAGGCGCACACAACTATGGCTACACCTTC	CSVEDPSTGAHNYGYTF
TRBV11-1	-	TRBJ2-7	-	14	TGTGCCAGCAGCTTAGACCGAGGGCCCCACGAGCAGTACTTC	CASSLDRGPHEQYF
TRBV5-1	-	TRBJ1-1	-	13	TGCGCCAGCACCCTGGGACAGAACACTGAAGCTTTCTTT	CASTLGQNTEAFF
TRBV15	-	TRBJ2-7	-	13	TGTGCCACCAGCAAAGAGCCCAGCTACGAGCAGTACTTC	CATSKEPSYEQYF
TRBV6-5	-	TRBJ2-5	-	14	TGTGCCAGCAGTTACTTCCAGGGTCAAGAGACCCAGTACTTC	CASSYFQGQETQYF
TRBV7-7	-	TRBJ2-2	-	14	TGTGCCAGCAGCTTAAGTGCGCACACCGGGGAGCTGTTTTTT	CASSLSAHTGELFF
TRBV29-1	TRBD1	TRBJ1-2	-	11	TGCAGCGTTGCAGGGGGCTGGGGCTACACCTTC	CSVAGGWGYTF
TRBV14	-	TRBJ1-1	-	15	TGTGCCAGCAGCCAAGCCGGAGGTGGGAACACTGAAGCTTTCTTT	CASSQAGGGNTEAFF